These 24 T cell receptor beta chains were sequenced from one sample in a study of cytomegalovirus exposure and HLA in healthy donors. 60 Vbeta and 13 Jbeta primers were used in PCR. Some clones are missing from TCRdb's copy, which holds only in-frame ones; the method was immunoSEQ multiplex PCR. The data hold roughly 150,000 clones, with approximately 78% observed a single time. The sequenced sample was PBMCs. These receptors came from a male donor in good health and CMV-seropositive.

The chain carries TRBV18 and TRBJ1-2; TRBD1 agrees at 7 bases. Looked up from germline, CDR1 is KGHSH and CDR2 is LQKENI. This CDR3 comprises 16 residues. With 4 bases clipped from V and 0 bases from J, the junction kept 8 bases outside the gene matches. CDR3 sequence (DNA): TGTGCCAGCTCACTGGGGACAGCCGATGCTAACTATGGCTACACCTTC. Translating it yields CASSLGTADANYGYTF.

The gene calls are TRBV19 and TRBJ2-3; D might be TRBD1 (5 bases). The V and J ends lost 6 bases and 2 bases respectively, with 12 bases between them. The CDR3 has 14 residues. Germline values: CDR1 LNHDA, CDR2 SQIVND (reference sequence). CDR3: CASSVGQATDTQYF. The DNA of the CDR3 is TGTGCCAGTAGCGTGGGGCAGGCCACAGATACGCAGTATTTT.

The V call is TRBV2, the J call TRBJ1-2, with 7 bases fitting TRBD1. The J segment lost 8 bases and the V segment lost 4 bases, leaving 10 bases of the junction unmatched. Per germline, CDR1 SNHLY and CDR2 FYNNEI. The CDR3 spans 14 residues. This CDR3 reads CASSAYQGVGGYTF. CDR3 nucleotides: TGTGCCAGCAGTGCCTACCAGGGGGTCGGAGGCTACACCTTC.

V gene TRBV10-1 combines with J gene TRBJ1-5; TRBD1 matches 8 bases. Germline lookup yields CDR1 WNHNN and CDR2 SYGVQD (reference sequence). The CDR3 loop spans 14 amino acids. V lost 7 bases to trimming and J lost 6 bases; unmatched junction nucleotides: 8. The CDR3 region is CASTKLTGGQPQHF. In DNA, the CDR3 is TGCGCCAGCACAAAATTAACAGGGGGTCAGCCCCAGCATTTT.

The genes are TRBV10-2 and TRBJ2-4; TRBD2 is a possible D gene (5 bases). The CDR3 covers 13 residues. Trimming stripped 0 bases from V and 8 bases from J, with 8 bases between. Germline V gene data show CDR1 as WSHSY and CDR2 as SAAADI. The CDR3 nucleotides read TGCGCCAGCAGTGAGTCGAGAGGGTACATTCAGTACTTC. This gives the protein CASSESRGYIQYF.

The table lists this clone with a few counts. The chain recombines TRBV7-9 with TRBJ2-7, with D possibly being TRBD1 (6 bases). The length of the CDR3 is 14 residues. Trimming stripped 1 base from V and 5 bases from J, with 12 bases between. The V gene's germline CDR1 is SEHNR and CDR2 FQNEAQ (reference sequence). The CDR3 DNA reads TGTGCCAGCAGCTTAGGTCAGGGGCAACACGAGCAGTACTTC. Amino acids: CASSLGQGQHEQYF.

The rearrangement uses TRBV9 and TRBJ1-4, with a weak D call TRBD1 (6 bases). V dropped 8 bases and J dropped 4 bases, with 12 bases sitting between them. This CDR3 has 13 residues. Germline CDR1 is SGDLS and CDR2 is YYNGEE. The CDR3 spells CASGGAINEKLFF. The CDR3 DNA reads as TGTGCCAGTGGGGGGGCAATTAATGAAAAACTGTTTTTT. The full variable domain, completed using reference TRBV9 and TRBJ1-4, is DSGVTQTPKHLITATGQRVTLRCSPRSGDLSVYWYQQSLDQGLQFLIQYYNGEERAKGNILERFSAQQFPDLHSELNLSSLELGDSALYFCASGGAINEKLFFGSGTQLSVL.

The chain couples TRBV5-1 to TRBJ2-7, with D maybe TRBD1 (6 bases). Looked up from germline, CDR1 is SGHRS and CDR2 is YFSETQ. Trimming removed 4 bases at V and 0 bases at J, with 11 bases between. CDR3 length: 14 residues. CDR3 region: CASSRGGLSYEQYF. CDR3 DNA sequence: TGCGCCAGCAGCCGTGGGGGCCTCTCCTACGAGCAGTACTTC. The entire variable domain, with the rest obtained from reference TRBV5-1 and TRBJ2-7, is as follows: KAGVTQTPRYLIKTRGQQVTLSCSPISGHRSVSWYQQTPGQGLQFLFEYFSETQRNKGNFPGRFSGRQFSNSRSEMNVSTLELGDSALYLCASSRGGLSYEQYFGPGTRLTVT.

This CDR3 is CASGGTGELFF. CDR3 nucleotide sequence: TGTGCCAGCGGGGGGACCGGGGAGCTGTTTTTT. This chain connects TRBV27 to TRBJ2-2, with D possibly being TRBD2 (6 bases). CDR3 length equals 11 residues. V was cut by 8 bases and J by 5 bases, with 6 bases left in between. Germline V gives CDR1 MNHEY, CDR2 SMNVEV (reference sequence).

The rearrangement joins TRBV2 to TRBJ1-5; possibly TRBD1 for D (6 bases). Germline CDR1 reads SNHLY; CDR2 reads FYNNEI. The CDR3 length is 14 residues. V was trimmed by 4 bases and J by 7 bases, leaving 14 bases between them. The CDR3 coding sequence is TGTGCCAGCAGTGTTGGACCGCAGGGGCAGCCCCAGCATTTT. Translation gives CASSVGPQGQPQHF. Combining the CDR3 with reference TRBV2 and TRBJ1-5 gives the whole variable domain EPEVTQTPSHQVTQMGQEVILRCVPISNHLYFYWYRQILGQKVEFLVSFYNNEISEKSEIFDDQFSVERPDGSNFTLKIRSTKLEDSAMYFCASSVGPQGQPQHFGDGTRLSIL.

The rearrangement uses TRBV7-2 and TRBJ1-6; possibly TRBD1 for D (5 bases). Between the trimmed V and J ends, which lost 8 bases and 7 bases, there was a span of 9 bases. The germline V gene encodes CDR1 SGHTA and CDR2 FQGNSA. This CDR3 comprises 12 residues. This chain's CDR3 is CASGHLNSPLHF. The CDR3 DNA sequence: TGTGCCAGCGGACACCTGAATTCACCCCTCCACTTT. The full variable domain, its missing parts supplied by reference TRBV7-2 and TRBJ1-6, is GAGVSQSPSNKVTEKGKDVELRCDPISGHTALYWYRQSLGQGLEFLIYFQGNSAPDKSGLPSDRFSAERTGGSVSTLTIQRTQQEDSAVYLCASGHLNSPLHFGNGTRLTVT.

The rearrangement joins TRBV6-1 to TRBJ2-1; D may be TRBD2 (6 bases). V was trimmed by 3 bases and J by 8 bases, leaving 14 bases between them. This CDR3 is 14 amino acids long. Germline values: CDR1 MNHNS, CDR2 SASEGT. The CDR3 DNA follows: TGTGCCAGCAGTGATCTGGGGGAGGCCCATGAGCAGTTCTTC. Translated, it gives CASSDLGEAHEQFF.

The chain is built from TRBV5-1 and TRBJ2-3; 7 bases align to TRBD2. This CDR3 has 13 amino acids. V shed 7 bases and J 2 bases; nucleotides not matched to a gene: 4. Germline V gene data show CDR1 as SGHRS and CDR2 as YFSETQ. The CDR3 DNA reads TGCGCCAGCGGACGACTAGCCACAGATACGCAGTATTTT. Encoded protein: CASGRLATDTQYF.

The rearrangement uses TRBV5-1 and TRBJ1-1; 7 positions match TRBD1. V dropped 4 bases and J dropped 5; count of bases not matched to a gene: 8. CDR3 length: 14 amino acids. Germline V CDR1 and CDR2: SGHRS, YFSETQ. DNA of the CDR3: TGCGCCAGCAGCCTAAGACAGGGCGAAACTGAAGCTTTCTTT. Its translation: CASSLRQGETEAFF.

The V call is TRBV10-2, the J call TRBJ1-2; D may be TRBD1 (5 bases). The V gene lost 4 bases and the J gene lost 1 base, with 7 bases spanning the gap. The CDR3 length is 13 residues. CDR1 WSHSY and CDR2 SAAADI come from the germline V gene. The CDR3 sequence: CASSGQFNYGYTF. CDR3 DNA: TGCGCCAGCAGTGGACAGTTTAACTATGGCTACACCTTC.

This clone was found a few times. V usage is TRBV7-6 and J usage is TRBJ2-7; 10 bases are a match to TRBD2. J was trimmed by 2 bases and V by 0 bases; bases with no gene match: 1. The V gene's germline CDR1 is SGHVS and CDR2 FNYEAQ. This CDR3 contains 15 residues. The CDR3 spells CASSLAAGGPYEQYF. In DNA form, the CDR3 reads TGTGCCAGCAGCTTAGCAGCGGGAGGGCCCTACGAGCAGTACTTC.

The chain recombines TRBV11-2 with TRBJ2-5; D is unclear. Trimming removed 5 bases from V and 5 bases from J, with 9 bases in between. The CDR3 spans 12 residues. CDR1 SGHAT and CDR2 FQNNGV come from the germline V gene. CDR3 sequence: CASSQVGETQYF. CDR3 DNA sequence: TGTGCCAGCAGCCAAGTCGGGGAGACCCAGTACTTC.

The chain links TRBV21-1 to TRBJ1-6. TRBV21-1 is deemed a pseudogene. CDR3 length equals 13 residues. The CDR3 nucleotides read TGTGCCAGCCCGGGTCCGGGAAATTCACCCCTCCACTTT. Its translation is CASPGPGNSPLHF.

The chain has TRBV7-2 and TRBJ1-4, with 10 nucleotides matching TRBD1. Germline trimming cut 5 bases from V and 9 bases from J; bases unmatched to any gene: 6. CDR3 length: 14 residues. Germline CDR1 is SGHTA and CDR2 is FQGNSA. CDR3 sequence (DNA): TGTGCCAGCAGCCTGGGACAGGGGTCGAAAAAACTGTTTTTT. It encodes CASSLGQGSKKLFF.

V gene TRBV18 combines with J gene TRBJ1-1, with TRBD1 matching over 7 bases. Trimming at V came to 6 bases and at J to 0 bases, leaving 4 bases not matched to a gene. Germline V CDR1 and CDR2: KGHSH, LQKENI. CDR3 length equals 14 residues. This CDR3 is CASSRGTVNTEAFF. CDR3 DNA sequence: TGTGCCAGCTCTCGGGGGACAGTGAACACTGAAGCTTTCTTT.

The genes are TRBV7-8 and TRBJ1-1; the D is unclear. CDR1 SGHVS and CDR2 FQNEAQ come from the germline V gene. Between the trimmed V and J ends, which lost 5 bases and 0 bases, there was a span of 22 bases. CDR3 length equals 18 residues. Here the CDR3 DNA reads TGTGCCAGCAGCCCCATCCTCACCCTGGCAGGAATGAACACTGAAGCTTTCTTT. This gives the protein CASSPILTLAGMNTEAFF.

The chain recombines TRBV6-1 with TRBJ1-5, with 9 bases matching TRBD1. With 4 bases clipped from V and 4 bases from J, the junction kept 2 bases outside the gene matches. Germline CDR1 and CDR2: MNHNS and SASEGT. CDR3 length: 14 amino acids. This chain's CDR3 is CASSGTGVNQPQHF. The CDR3 DNA follows: TGTGCCAGCAGTGGGACAGGGGTTAATCAGCCCCAGCATTTT.

The CDR3 sequence is CASTNTRPEAFF. CDR3 coding DNA: TGTGCCAGCACCAACACGAGGCCTGAAGCTTTCTTT. The chain links TRBV7-9 to TRBJ1-1, with D uncertain. The CDR3 spans 12 residues. Trimming removed 7 bases from V and 6 bases from J, with 12 bases in between. CDR1 is SEHNR and CDR2 is FQNEAQ in the germline V gene (reference sequence).

The chain carries TRBV27 and TRBJ1-1; TRBD1 might be the D (5 bases). This CDR3 region has 14 residues. The V end was cut by 6 bases, the J end by 5 bases, with 16 bases between. Germline V gene data show CDR1 as MNHEY and CDR2 as SMNVEV (reference sequence). CDR3 residues: CASSPPGLPTEAFF. The CDR3, as DNA: TGTGCCAGCAGCCCCCCAGGGCTTCCGACTGAAGCTTTCTTT.